These T cell receptor beta chains were read from a single sample in a study of blood T cell repertoires in COVID-19. The protocol was immunoSEQ multiplex PCR, while the TCRdb copy is restricted to in-frame clones and leaves out a portion. The repertoire holds over 250,000 clones, with approximately 86% as singletons. The sample comprised peripheral blood. These receptors were obtained from a woman in her seventies with COVID-19, enrolled during active disease. The CDR3 runs from the conserved cysteine through the conserved F or W. D genes are given only for firm matches. A row's size may be missing; if present it is once, few, many or a size class.

size | J | V | D | DNA | CDR3
- | TRBJ2-7 | TRBV29-1 | TRBD1 | TGCAGCGTTGTTCGGTATCAGGGGGACTACGAGCAGTACTTC | CSVVRYQGDYEQYF
- | TRBJ2-7 | TRBV28 | TRBD1 | TGTGCCAGCAGAACCCGGGACAGGCGAACCTACGAGCAGTACTTC | CASRTRDRRTYEQYF
- | TRBJ1-5 | TRBV4-3 | - | TGCGCCAGCAGCCAGGGTTGGAGTCAGCCCCAGCATTTT | CASSQGWSQPQHF
- | TRBJ1-1 | TRBV24-1 | - | TGTGCCACCTACGCCAGGGATGGCACTGAAGCTTTCTTT | CATYARDGTEAFF
- | TRBJ2-1 | TRBV7-9 | TRBD1 | TGTGCCAGCACCCTAGGGGGCACACGTGGGGTTGAGCAGTTCTTC | CASTLGGTRGVEQFF
- | TRBJ1-1 | TRBV5-8 | TRBD1 | TGTGCCAGCAGAAACGGACAGGCGATGAACACTGAAGCTTTCTTT | CASRNGQAMNTEAFF
- | TRBJ2-7 | TRBV5-1 | - | TGCGCCAGCAGCGCTTCCCAGGGATCCTACGAGCAGTACTTC | CASSASQGSYEQYF
few | TRBJ2-1 | TRBV7-2 | - | TGTGCCAGCAGCTTAGCATCTACCAACTACAATGAGCAGTTCTTC | CASSLASTNYNEQFF
- | TRBJ2-7 | TRBV24-1 | - | TGTGCCACCAGTGAGGCAGGGCCCTACGAGCAGTACTTC | CATSEAGPYEQYF
- | TRBJ1-6 | TRBV27 | TRBD1 | TGTGCCAGCAGTCCGGACAGGGATTATTACTCCTATAATTCACCCCTCCACTTT | CASSPDRDYYSYNSPLHF
- | TRBJ1-6 | TRBV5-5 | TRBD1 | TGTGCCAGCAGCTCGGGACAGGGGTTTTATAATTCACCCCTCCACTTT | CASSSGQGFYNSPLHF
- | TRBJ2-2 | TRBV10-3 | - | TGTGCCATCAGTGAGTCCCTCCCCGTCGGGGAGCTGTTTTTT | CAISESLPVGELFF
- | TRBJ2-2 | TRBV18 | - | TGTGCCAGCTCACCTTCCGGAGGGCCGAACACCGGGGAGCTGTTTTTT | CASSPSGGPNTGELFF
- | TRBJ2-1 | TRBV5-1 | TRBD1 | TGCGCCAGCAGCTTGGCCCTCAGACAGGGCTACAATGAGCAGTTCTTC | CASSLALRQGYNEQFF
- | TRBJ2-3 | TRBV2 | TRBD2 | TGTGCCAGCAGGCGGGGGGCCTCAGATACGCAGTATTTT | CASRRGASDTQYF
- | TRBJ2-7 | TRBV25-1 | TRBD2 | TGTGCCAGCAGACCATCGGGGGGGACCTACGAGCAGTACTTC | CASRPSGGTYEQYF
- | TRBJ2-2 | TRBV7-2 | TRBD1 | TGTGCCAGCAGCTTAAGGGGGCCGAACACCGGGGAGCTGTTTTTT | CASSLRGPNTGELFF
- | TRBJ2-7 | TRBV14 | - | TGTGCCAGCACCTCCCCCGAGGTTTCCTACGAGCAGTACTTC | CASTSPEVSYEQYF
- | TRBJ1-1 | TRBV10-2 | TRBD1 | TGCGCCAGCACTGGACAGGAAATGAACACTGAAGCTTTCTTT | CASTGQEMNTEAFF